The rows below give T cell receptor beta chains drawn from one sample of a study of blood T cell repertoires in COVID-19. Assay: immunoSEQ multiplex PCR; the TCRdb copy retains only in-frame clones and omits some. The sample has over 200,000 clones, approximately 89% seen once; the top ten hold 4%. The specimen sequenced was PBMCs or T cells enriched from blood (not recorded which). Receptors originate from a woman in her 30s with acute COVID-19. The conserved cysteine and the conserved F or W are not part of the CDR3 here. The order of the fields is V gene, J gene, CDR3 protein.

TRBV27	TRBJ1-1	ASKMAGGWGTEAF
TRBV5-4	TRBJ2-2	ASSSSGGKNTGELF
TRBV10-3	TRBJ1-2	AIFQDRGYT
TRBV19	TRBJ1-2	ASSIVTRGKDYGYT
TRBV4-3	TRBJ1-2	ASSQSDRARGYT
TRBV6-5	TRBJ1-6	ASTALGGRDSPLH
TRBV10-1	TRBJ2-1	ASSDHHGTGNNEQF
TRBV9	TRBJ1-1	ASTRGSNTEAF
TRBV12-3/TRBV12-4	TRBJ1-5	ASREGANQPQH
TRBV28	TRBJ1-2	ASTRGPQGGYT
TRBV18	TRBJ1-2	ASSPRGGEGYGYT
TRBV9	TRBJ1-5	ASSGAPGGNQPQH
TRBV29-1	TRBJ1-2	SVESGGASGGYT
TRBV7-6	TRBJ2-7	ASSLGGGSSYEQY
TRBV9	TRBJ1-2	ASSLQGNYGYT
TRBV15	TRBJ1-4	ATSRGGTGGAKEKLF
TRBV7-8	TRBJ1-2	ASSLALGQGDRSYGYT
TRBV7-3	TRBJ2-3	ATRASGGLTDTQY
TRBV5-1	TRBJ1-2	ASSFRAERDGYT
TRBV7-2	TRBJ1-2	ASSNGASWYGYT
TRBV4-3	TRBJ2-7	ASSQDSGTSGVYEQY
TRBV9	TRBJ1-3	ASSVEGDSGNTIY
TRBV7-6	TRBJ1-5	ASSLARDKGWMLSNQPQH
TRBV27	TRBJ2-7	ASSIRETYEQY
TRBV4-1	TRBJ2-7	ASSQDPGQGAYEQY
TRBV19	TRBJ2-1	ASSMELSGGNEQF
TRBV27	TRBJ2-5	ASSLTVATAGAGGKETQY
TRBV27	TRBJ1-2	ASSFLPNYGYT
TRBV5-1	TRBJ1-3	ASSIRQGWPNTIY
TRBV29-1	TRBJ2-7	SVEGGAGSSYEQY
TRBV27	TRBJ2-3	ASSFGGWDRTDTQY
TRBV11-2	TRBJ2-7	ATGFGTYEQY
TRBV5-8	TRBJ2-7	ASSLGSVEQY
TRBV2	TRBJ2-2	ASRTDRGGELF
TRBV7-9	TRBJ1-4	ASRGQGNEKLF
TRBV7-2	TRBJ1-6	ASSFSAGAEGSPLH
TRBV10-3	TRBJ2-3	ASEGTGETDTQY
TRBV7-2	TRBJ1-1	ASTWAGLNTEAF
TRBV10-3	TRBJ2-5	AISESGTSKDFETQY
TRBV2	TRBJ1-2	ATLTGSYGYT
TRBV28	TRBJ2-2	ASSSPSGGAGGELF
TRBV2	TRBJ1-3	ASSRQGEGSGNTIY